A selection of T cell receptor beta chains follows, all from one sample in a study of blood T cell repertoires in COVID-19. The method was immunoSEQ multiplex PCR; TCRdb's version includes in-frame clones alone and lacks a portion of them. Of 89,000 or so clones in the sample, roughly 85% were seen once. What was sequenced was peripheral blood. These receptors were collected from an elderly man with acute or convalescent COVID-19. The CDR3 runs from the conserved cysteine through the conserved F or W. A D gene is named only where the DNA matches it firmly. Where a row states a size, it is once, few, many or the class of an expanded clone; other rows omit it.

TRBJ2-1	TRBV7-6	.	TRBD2	CASSPSTSGRANNEQFF	TGTGCCAGCAGCCCCTCGACTAGCGGGAGGGCCAACAATGAGCAGTTCTTC
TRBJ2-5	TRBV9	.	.	CASSARAGIQDTQYF	TGTGCCAGCAGCGCCAGGGCGGGGATCCAGGATACCCAGTACTTC
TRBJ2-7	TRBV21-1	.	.	CASSIWEGPYEQYF	TGTGCCAGCAGCATTTGGGAGGGCCCCTACGAGCAGTACTTC
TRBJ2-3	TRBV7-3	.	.	CASSLTIPDTQYF	TGTGCCAGCAGCTTGACTATTCCGGATACGCAGTATTTT
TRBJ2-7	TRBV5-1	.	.	CASSLRPPREYNEQYF	TGCGCCAGCAGCTTGCGGCCCCCACGGGAGTACAACGAGCAGTACTTC
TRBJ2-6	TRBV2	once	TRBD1	CASSEDRGLAGANVLTF	TGTGCCAGCAGTGAGGACAGGGGGTTGGCTGGGGCCAACGTCCTGACTTTC
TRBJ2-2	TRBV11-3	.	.	CASSPLVTDTGELFF	TGTGCCAGCAGCCCCCTCGTCACAGACACCGGGGAGCTGTTTTTT
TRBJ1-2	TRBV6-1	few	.	CASSEASAGTYGYTF	TGTGCCAGCAGTGAAGCGTCGGCGGGGACTTATGGCTACACCTTC
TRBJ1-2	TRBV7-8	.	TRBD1	CASSLVLTGDNRYGYTF	TGTGCCAGCAGCTTAGTCTTGACAGGGGACAACCGGTATGGCTACACCTTC
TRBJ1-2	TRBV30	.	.	CAWSKSTGLNYGYTF	TGTGCCTGGAGCAAAAGTACAGGCCTTAACTATGGCTACACCTTC
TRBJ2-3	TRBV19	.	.	CASSPRASTDTQYF	TGTGCCAGTAGTCCTCGAGCCAGCACAGATACGCAGTATTTT
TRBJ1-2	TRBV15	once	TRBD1	CATSRATGEINYGYTF	TGTGCCACCAGCAGAGCGACAGGGGAAATCAACTATGGCTACACCTTC
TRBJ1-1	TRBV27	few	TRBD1	CASSRQGLTEAFF	TGTGCCAGCAGTAGACAGGGATTGACTGAAGCTTTCTTT
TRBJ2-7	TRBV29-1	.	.	CSARLQTVSYEQYF	TGCAGCGCCCGACTCCAGACAGTCTCCTACGAGCAGTACTTC
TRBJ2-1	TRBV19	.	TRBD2	CASSILAGVFGEQFF	TGTGCCAGTAGTATCCTAGCGGGAGTTTTTGGGGAGCAGTTCTTC
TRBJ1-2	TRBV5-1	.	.	CASSLGQWEPLYGYTF	TGCGCCAGCAGCTTGGGACAGTGGGAACCACTCTATGGCTACACCTTC
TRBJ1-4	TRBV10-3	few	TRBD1	CAISPGTGPRKLFF	TGTGCCATCAGCCCCGGGACAGGGCCTAGAAAACTGTTTTTT
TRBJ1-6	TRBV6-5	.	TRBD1	CASRQQGSDSPLHF	TGTGCCAGCAGGCAACAGGGGTCGGATTCACCCCTCCACTTT
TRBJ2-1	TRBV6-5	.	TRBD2	CASSPLAGGHNEQFF	TGTGCCAGCAGTCCGCTAGCGGGAGGTCACAATGAGCAGTTCTTC
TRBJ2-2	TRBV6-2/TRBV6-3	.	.	CASSYRSFTGELFF	TGTGCCAGCAGTTATCGGTCTTTCACCGGGGAGCTGTTTTTT
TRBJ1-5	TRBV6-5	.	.	CASGFNQPQHF	TGTGCCAGCGGCTTTAATCAGCCCCAGCATTTT
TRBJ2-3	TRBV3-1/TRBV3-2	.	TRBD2	CAAGASGRVDTQYF	TGTGCCGCGGGGGCTAGCGGGAGGGTAGATACGCAGTATTTT
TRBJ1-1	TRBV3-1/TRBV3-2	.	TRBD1	CASSQTGTGIRAFF	TGTGCCAGCAGCCAAACCGGGACAGGGATCCGGGCTTTCTTT
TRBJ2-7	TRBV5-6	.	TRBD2	CASSLGLADSYEQYF	TGTGCCAGCAGCTTGGGACTAGCGGACTCCTACGAGCAGTACTTC
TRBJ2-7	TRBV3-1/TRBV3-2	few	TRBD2	CASSQEGTSGRVSEQYF	TGTGCCAGCAGCCAGGAGGGGACTAGCGGGAGGGTAAGCGAGCAGTACTTC